In its sample, the clone carrying this T cell receptor (beta chain) was seen once. Trimming cost V 1 base and J 4 bases; bases outside gene matches: 4. CDR3 size: 15 residues. The data were obtained in a study of CD8+CD57+ T cells in acquired aplastic anemia. In the study overall: Sorted cells (CD4+ and CD8+) yielded DNA amounts that averaged roughly 3 ug. The study obtained 11 million or so reads on average for CD4+ cells from healthy donors.

The study profiled TCR beta VDJ and CDR3 using genomic DNA as template. From the reads, TCRdb called clonotypes with MiXCR, one entry per CDR3 protein. This table holds 90,000 to 130,000 distinct CDR3 sequences, 51% found once. This TCR was sampled from a human donor in good health, serving as a control. Source material: sorted CD4+, CD8+, or CD8+CD57+ T cells (not recorded which) from PBMCs. The chain employs TRBV12-3 or TRBV12-4 and TRBJ1-5; 7 nucleotides line up with TRBD1. The CDR3 loop reads CASSLEGARNQPQHF. CDR3 DNA sequence: TGTGCCAGCAGTTTAGAGGGGGCGCGTAATCAGCCCCAGCATTTT.